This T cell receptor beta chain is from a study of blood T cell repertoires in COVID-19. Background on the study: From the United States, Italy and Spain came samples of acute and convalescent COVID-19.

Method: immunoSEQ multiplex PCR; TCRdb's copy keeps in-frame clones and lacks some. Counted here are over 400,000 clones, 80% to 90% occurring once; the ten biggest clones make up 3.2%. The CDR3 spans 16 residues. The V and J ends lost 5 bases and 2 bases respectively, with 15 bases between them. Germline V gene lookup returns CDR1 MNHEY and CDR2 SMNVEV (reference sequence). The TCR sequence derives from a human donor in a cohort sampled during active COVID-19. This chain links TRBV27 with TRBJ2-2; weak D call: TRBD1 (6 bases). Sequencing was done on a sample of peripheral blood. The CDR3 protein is CASSQIGQSNTGELFF. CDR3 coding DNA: TGTGCCAGCAGTCAGATCGGACAGTCCAACACCGGGGAGCTGTTTTTT.